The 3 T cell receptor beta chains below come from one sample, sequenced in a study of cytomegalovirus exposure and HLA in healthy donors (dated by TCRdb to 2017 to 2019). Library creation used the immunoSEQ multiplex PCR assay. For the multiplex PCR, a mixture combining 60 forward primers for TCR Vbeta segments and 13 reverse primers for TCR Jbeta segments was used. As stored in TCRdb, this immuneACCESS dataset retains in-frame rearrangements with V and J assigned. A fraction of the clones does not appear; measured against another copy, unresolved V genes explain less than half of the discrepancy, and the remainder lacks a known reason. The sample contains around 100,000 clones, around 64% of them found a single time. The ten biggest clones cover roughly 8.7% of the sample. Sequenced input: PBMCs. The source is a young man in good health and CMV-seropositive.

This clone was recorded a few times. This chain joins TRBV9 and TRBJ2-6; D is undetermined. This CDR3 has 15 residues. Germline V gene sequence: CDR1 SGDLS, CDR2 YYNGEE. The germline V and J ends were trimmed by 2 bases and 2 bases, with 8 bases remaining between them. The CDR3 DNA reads TGTGCCAGCAGCGTTCCCCCCGCTGGGGCCAACGTCCTGACTTTC. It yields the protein CASSVPPAGANVLTF.

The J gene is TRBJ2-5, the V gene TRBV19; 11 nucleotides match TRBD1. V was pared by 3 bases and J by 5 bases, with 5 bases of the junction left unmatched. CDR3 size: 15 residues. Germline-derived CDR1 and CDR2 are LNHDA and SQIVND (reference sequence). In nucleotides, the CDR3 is TGTGCCAGTAGTATGCTAGGACAGGGGGCTGAGACCCAGTACTTC. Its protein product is CASSMLGQGAETQYF.

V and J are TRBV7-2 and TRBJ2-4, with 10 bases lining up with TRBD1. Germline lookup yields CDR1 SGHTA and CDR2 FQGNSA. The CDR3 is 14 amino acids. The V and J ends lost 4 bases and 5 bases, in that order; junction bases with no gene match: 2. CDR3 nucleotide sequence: TGTGCCAGCAGCTCTGGGACAGGGGAAAACATTCAGTACTTC. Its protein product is CASSSGTGENIQYF. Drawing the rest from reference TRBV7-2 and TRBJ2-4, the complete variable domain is GAGVSQSPSNKVTEKGKDVELRCDPISGHTALYWYRQSLGQGLEFLIYFQGNSAPDKSGLPSDRFSAERTGGSVSTLTIQRTQQEDSAVYLCASSSGTGENIQYFGAGTRLSVL.